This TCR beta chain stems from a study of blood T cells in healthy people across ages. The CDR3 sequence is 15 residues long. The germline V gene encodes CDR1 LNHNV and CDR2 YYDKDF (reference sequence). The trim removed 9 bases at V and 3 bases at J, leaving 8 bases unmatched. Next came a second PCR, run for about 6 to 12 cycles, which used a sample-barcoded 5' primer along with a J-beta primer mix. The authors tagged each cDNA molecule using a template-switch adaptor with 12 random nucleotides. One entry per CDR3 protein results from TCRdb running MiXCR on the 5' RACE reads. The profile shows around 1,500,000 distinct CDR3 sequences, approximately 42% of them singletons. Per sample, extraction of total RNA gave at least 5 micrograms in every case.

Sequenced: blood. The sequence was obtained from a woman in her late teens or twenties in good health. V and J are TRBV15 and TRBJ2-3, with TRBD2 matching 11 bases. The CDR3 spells CATRPPSGRTDTQYF. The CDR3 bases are TGTGCCACGAGACCCCCTAGCGGGAGGACAGATACGCAGTATTTT.